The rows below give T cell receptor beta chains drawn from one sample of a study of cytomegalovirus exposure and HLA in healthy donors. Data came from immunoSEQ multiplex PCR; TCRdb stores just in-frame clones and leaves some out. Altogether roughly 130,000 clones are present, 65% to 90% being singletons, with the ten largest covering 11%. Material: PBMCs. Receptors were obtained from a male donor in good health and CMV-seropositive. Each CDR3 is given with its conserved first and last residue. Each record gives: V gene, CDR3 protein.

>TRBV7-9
CASRTRTGVNTDTQYF
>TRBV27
CASKSLMGRDRAEETQYF
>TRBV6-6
CASSTGLGDEQYF
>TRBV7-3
CASSGNRTSGRMGQYF
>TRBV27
CASSFHRGGNTEAFF
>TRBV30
CAWSVEGGYEQFF
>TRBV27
CASSSYIYNEQFF
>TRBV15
CATSRGPGGDTQYF
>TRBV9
CASSVGLADTYEQYF
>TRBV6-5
CASSSRDSQETQYF
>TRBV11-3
CASSLGGGSYNEQFF
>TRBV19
CATLADTYNEQFF
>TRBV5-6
CASSLPPGSRAYNEQFF
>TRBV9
CASSMGQGARQQYF
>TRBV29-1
CSVGFGGQETQYF
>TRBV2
CASSREADTQYF
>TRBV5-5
CASSFAGEGQPQHF
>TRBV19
CASSIEDRLGDTQYF
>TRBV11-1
CASEKRERTDTQYF
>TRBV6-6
CASSYNTGGYEQYF
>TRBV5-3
CARIEGRSGQFYEQYF
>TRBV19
CASSTLADIQYF
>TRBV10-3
CAISESTGMNQPQHF
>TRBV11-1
CASSPYRDSITDTQYF
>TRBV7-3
CASSLLAGPNTGELFF
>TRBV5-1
CASTRGDSNEKLFF
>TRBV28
CASSPGQPGWAFF
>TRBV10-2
CASRGLAGRVGETQYF
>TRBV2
CASSGTGGSGEKLFF
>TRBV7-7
CASSQGGIPYEQYF
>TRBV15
CATSRAEPATGRGGGVPSGYTF
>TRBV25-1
CASSDSGTGGYSNQPQHF
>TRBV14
CASSLQTPKGWTGNTEAFF
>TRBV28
CASSLGEGNTEAFF
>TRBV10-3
CATIQGMGPYNEQFF
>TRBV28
CASSLVWGEDRETQYF